Following are 20 T cell receptor beta chains from one sample sequenced in a study of shared clonotypes between healthy human individuals. Produced via immunoSEQ multiplex PCR; TCRdb's table is partial and in-frame only. The data show a few hundred thousand clones, more than 95% seen once. Sequenced sample: naive CD4+ T cells sorted from blood. Sample subset: CD45RA+ positively selected. Source of these receptors: a woman under 40 in good health.

DNA of the CDR3: TGTGCCAGCAGCCAAGATTTCCCAGGGATTAGCACAGATACGCAGTATTTT. It specifies CASSQDFPGISTDTQYF. V usage is TRBV4-2 and J usage is TRBJ2-3; TRBD1 is a possible D gene (5 bases). CDR3 length: 17 amino acids. Germline values: CDR1 LGHNA, CDR2 YNFKEQ. Trimming removed 0 bases from V and 0 bases from J, with 13 bases in between.

The chain joins TRBV10-2 to TRBJ2-6; 9 bases match TRBD1. Trimming removed 1 base from V and 1 base from J; junction bases left unmatched: 8. There are 19 residues in the CDR3. Germline assignment: CDR1 WSHSY and CDR2 SAAADI. CDR3 sequence: CASSEYRDRVASGANVLTF. CDR3 bases: TGCGCCAGCAGTGAGTACCGGGACAGGGTCGCATCTGGGGCCAACGTCCTGACTTTC.

This chain joins TRBV4-2 and TRBJ2-3, with 9 bases lining up with TRBD1. The CDR3 runs 16 residues. From germline, CDR1 is LGHNA and CDR2 YNFKEQ. Trimming took 2 bases from V and 3 from J; bases not matched to a gene: 6. Written as DNA, the CDR3 is TGTGCCAGCAGCCAACTAGGACAGGGGAGGACAGATACGCAGTATTTT. Amino acid sequence: CASSQLGQGRTDTQYF.

Concerning this clone: The sample carries other DNA sequences with the same CDR3. V is TRBV5-1 and J is TRBJ1-5; D is ambiguous. V was cut by 2 bases and J by 1 base, with 4 bases left in between. CDR3 size: 13 residues. Germline V CDR1 and CDR2: SGHRS, YFSETQ. The CDR3 region is CASSFDSNQPQHF. In DNA form, the CDR3 reads TGCGCCAGCAGCTTTGACAGCAATCAGCCCCAGCATTTT. The variable domain in full, completed from reference TRBV5-1 and TRBJ1-5, reads KAGVTQTPRYLIKTRGQQVTLSCSPISGHRSVSWYQQTPGQGLQFLFEYFSETQRNKGNFPGRFSGRQFSNSRSEMNVSTLELGDSALYLCASSFDSNQPQHFGDGTRLSIL.

The rearrangement links TRBV29-1 to TRBJ2-7, with D possibly being TRBD2 (5 bases). The CDR3 has 10 amino acids. CDR1 SQVTM and CDR2 ANQGSEA come from the germline V gene. Trimming pared 6 bases from V and 3 bases from J, leaving 6 bases between. The CDR3 sequence: CSVGDYEQYF. Here the CDR3 DNA reads TGCAGCGTCGGGGACTACGAGCAGTACTTC.

The chain carries TRBV27 and TRBJ2-7, with 11 positions matching TRBD2. From germline, CDR1 is MNHEY and CDR2 SMNVEV (reference sequence). Trimming removed 1 base from V and 4 bases from J; junction bases left unmatched: 3. The CDR3 spans 15 residues. The CDR3 protein is CASSLLTSGKYEQYF. CDR3 bases: TGTGCCAGCAGTTTATTGACTAGCGGGAAATACGAGCAGTACTTC.

V is TRBV28 and J is TRBJ2-7; D might be TRBD2 (6 bases). This CDR3 region has 15 residues. The V and J ends lost 1 base and 1 base respectively, with 11 bases between them. From germline, CDR1 is MDHEN and CDR2 SYDVKM. For the CDR3, the DNA is TGTGCCAGCAGTTTATCGGCTAGCGTTTCCTACGAGCAGTACTTC. Its protein is CASSLSASVSYEQYF.

The V call is TRBV7-2, the J call TRBJ2-1; D may be TRBD1 (6 bases). Looked up from germline, CDR1 is SGHTA and CDR2 is FQGNSA. The CDR3 loop spans 12 amino acids. The V and J ends lost 5 bases and 9 bases respectively, with 11 bases between them. The CDR3 sequence: CASSAQGTEQFF. In DNA, the CDR3 is TGTGCCAGCAGCGCCCAGGGGACTGAGCAGTTCTTC.

The V and J genes are TRBV19 and TRBJ2-1; 9 bases match TRBD1. With 3 bases clipped from V and 6 bases from J, the junction kept 6 bases outside the gene matches. CDR1 is LNHDA and CDR2 is SQIVND in the germline V gene (reference sequence). The CDR3 extends over 15 amino acids. The CDR3 region is CASSITGGAFNEQFF. The CDR3 DNA sequence: TGTGCCAGTAGTATTACAGGGGGCGCGTTCAATGAGCAGTTCTTC.

This chain connects TRBV18 to TRBJ1-5; 9 bases agree with TRBD1. V dropped 4 bases and J dropped 6; count of bases not matched to a gene: 10. This CDR3 is 16 amino acids long. From germline, CDR1 is KGHSH and CDR2 LQKENI. This chain's CDR3 is CASSHNRQGEGQPQHF. CDR3 DNA: TGTGCCAGCTCACACAACCGACAGGGGGAAGGTCAGCCCCAGCATTTT.

The rearrangement links TRBV5-1 to TRBJ2-7; 10 nucleotides match TRBD1. J lost 5 bases, V lost 0 bases, and 8 bases had no gene match. The CDR3 has 16 amino acids. Germline V lookup: CDR1 SGHRS, CDR2 YFSETQ. For the CDR3, the DNA is TGCGCCAGCAGCTTGGGGGCGACAGGGGGCTCGGACGAGCAGTACTTC. Amino acid sequence: CASSLGATGGSDEQYF.

The chain links TRBV5-1 to TRBJ2-3; 7 bases line up with TRBD2. The CDR3 has 18 amino acids. Trimming cost V 4 bases and J 3 bases; bases outside gene matches: 17. CDR1 is SGHRS, CDR2 YFSETQ, per germline. The CDR3 sequence is CASSQTIQLALATDTQYF. The CDR3 bases are TGCGCCAGCAGCCAGACAATACAACTAGCGCTGGCAACAGATACGCAGTATTTT.

This chain links TRBV28 with TRBJ2-1; the D call may be TRBD1 or TRBD2 (5 bases each). This CDR3 is built from 13 residues. The V end was cut by 4 bases, the J end by 7 bases, with 11 bases between. Germline loops: CDR1 MDHEN, CDR2 SYDVKM. CDR3: CASSWDVMNEQFF. The CDR3 DNA reads as TGTGCCAGCAGTTGGGACGTGATGAATGAGCAGTTCTTC.

The chain links TRBV6-4 to TRBJ1-1; the D is unclear. Trimming took off 7 bases at V and 0 bases at J, with 21 bases between the two ends. The CDR3 is made up of 17 amino acids. CDR1 is MRHNA and CDR2 is SNTAGT in the germline V gene. CDR3 coding DNA: TGTGCCAGCACGCAGGCTAGGGAGTCCCCGTTGAACACTGAAGCTTTCTTT. This encodes CASTQARESPLNTEAFF.

This sequence joins TRBV18 and TRBJ2-1; 14 bases line up with TRBD2. Trimming cost V 3 bases and J 9 bases; bases outside gene matches: 7. The germline V gene has CDR1 KGHSH and CDR2 LQKENI. The CDR3 sequence is 16 residues long. In nucleotides, the CDR3 is TGTGCCAGCTCACCCTTGACTAGCGGGAGGGAAATTGAGCAGTTCTTC. Translation: CASSPLTSGREIEQFF.

J is TRBJ2-7 and V is TRBV7-9; no clear D. Germline lookup yields CDR1 SEHNR and CDR2 FQNEAQ (reference sequence). V lost 5 bases, J lost 2 bases, and 16 bases lay in between. The CDR3 totals 15 residues. The CDR3 coding sequence is TGTGCCAGCAGCGATTACCTTGGGTCCACCTACGAGCAGTACTTC. Protein: CASSDYLGSTYEQYF.

This rearrangement joins TRBV28 to TRBJ1-2; D is possibly TRBD1 (5 bases). CDR1 and CDR2 from the germline V gene are MDHEN and SYDVKM. Trimming stripped 6 bases from V and 2 bases from J, with 13 bases between. CDR3 size: 14 residues. The CDR3 region is CASRGPSRNYGYTF. The CDR3 nucleotides are TGTGCCAGCAGGGGGCCTTCTAGGAACTATGGCTACACCTTC.

V and J are TRBV9 and TRBJ2-1; perhaps D is TRBD1 or TRBD2 (6 bases each). Trimming took off 5 bases at V and 2 bases at J, with 14 bases between the two ends. The CDR3 covers 15 residues. The V gene's germline CDR1 is SGDLS and CDR2 YYNGEE. Here the CDR3 DNA reads TGTGCCAGCAGGTCGATAGGGGGGCCCTACAATGAGCAGTTCTTC. Its translation: CASRSIGGPYNEQFF.

This rearrangement joins TRBV10-2 to TRBJ2-2, with TRBD2 identical over 11 bases. Germline CDR1 is WSHSY and CDR2 is SAAADI. Trimming cost V 3 bases and J 4 bases; bases outside gene matches: 4. This CDR3 comprises 16 residues. CDR3 sequence: CASSDRTSGRTGELFF. The CDR3 region has the DNA TGCGCCAGCAGTGATAGGACTAGCGGGCGCACCGGGGAGCTGTTTTTT.

The chain joins TRBV14 to TRBJ2-5; TRBD2 matches at 13 bases. This CDR3 contains 16 residues. CDR1 is SGHDN and CDR2 is FVKESK in the germline V gene. V was pared by 4 bases and J by 4 bases, with 6 bases of the junction left unmatched. The CDR3 protein is CASSPRTSGSSETQYF. CDR3 nucleotide sequence: TGTGCCAGCAGCCCCCGGACTAGCGGGAGTTCAGAGACCCAGTACTTC.